This T cell receptor (beta chain) was identified in a study of blood T cells in healthy people across ages. Study-wide results and caveats: With unsorted PBMCs, a conclusive comparison of naive versus antigen-experienced cells was not possible. In these data, TCR beta diversity tracked strongly with naive T cell percentage. Age advanced and TCR beta diversity per million T cells fell, roughly linearly.

This clonotype appeared a single time. Antigen: not known. V lost 2 bases to trimming and J lost 6 bases, with 14 bases between them. Germline V gene lookup returns CDR1 SGHAT and CDR2 FQDESV (reference sequence). This CDR3 contains 14 residues. PCR was performed a second time for roughly 7 to 11 cycles using a sample-barcoded 5' primer and a J-beta primer mix. TCRdb processed the 5' RACE reads anew with MiXCR; each CDR3 protein has one entry. The sample has about 1.5 million distinct CDR3 sequences, 42% seen once. This TCR derives from a woman aged 18-30 years in good health. The sequencing sample was made of blood. The chain recombines TRBV11-1 with TRBJ2-7; the D gene is possibly TRBD1 (6 bases). CDR3 nucleotides: TGTGCCAGCAGCTTATGGGGGCAAGGGATCGAGCAGTACTTC. Translating it yields CASSLWGQGIEQYF.